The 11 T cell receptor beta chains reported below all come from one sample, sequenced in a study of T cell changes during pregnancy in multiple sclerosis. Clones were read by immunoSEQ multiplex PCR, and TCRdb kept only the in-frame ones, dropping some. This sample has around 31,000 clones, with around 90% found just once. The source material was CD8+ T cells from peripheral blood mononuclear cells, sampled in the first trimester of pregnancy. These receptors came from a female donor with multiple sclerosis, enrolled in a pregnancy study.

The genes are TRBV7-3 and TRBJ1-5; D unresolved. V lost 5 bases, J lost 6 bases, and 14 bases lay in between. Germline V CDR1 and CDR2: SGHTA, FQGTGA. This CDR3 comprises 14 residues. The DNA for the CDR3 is TGTGCCAGCAGCCCCCGTGGCCCTTTTCAGCCCCAGCATTTT. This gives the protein CASSPRGPFQPQHF.

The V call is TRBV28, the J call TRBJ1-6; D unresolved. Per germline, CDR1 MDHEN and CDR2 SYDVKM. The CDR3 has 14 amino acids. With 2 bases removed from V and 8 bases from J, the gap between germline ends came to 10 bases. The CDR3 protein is CASSLSGVYSPLHF. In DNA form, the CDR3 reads TGTGCCAGCAGTTTAAGCGGGGTTTATTCACCCCTCCACTTT.

The CDR3 reads CASSPDGGTSWNEQFF. The CDR3 coding sequence is TGTGCCAGCAGCCCAGACGGGGGGACTAGCTGGAATGAGCAGTTCTTC. The V gene is TRBV11-1, the J gene TRBJ2-1; 9 positions agree with TRBD2. J gave up 7 bases and V 5 bases, and 12 bases lay outside the gene matches. The CDR3 has 16 amino acids. CDR1 is SGHAT and CDR2 is FQDESV in the germline V gene (reference sequence).

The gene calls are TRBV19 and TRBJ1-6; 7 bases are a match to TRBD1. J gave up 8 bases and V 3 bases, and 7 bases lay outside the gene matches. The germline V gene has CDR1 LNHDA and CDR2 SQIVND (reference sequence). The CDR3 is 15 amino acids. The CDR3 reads CASSIGQEGYSPLHF. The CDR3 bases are TGTGCCAGTAGTATTGGACAGGAGGGTTATTCACCCCTCCACTTT. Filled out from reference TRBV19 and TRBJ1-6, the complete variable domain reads DGGITQSPKYLFRKEGQNVTLSCEQNLNHDAMYWYRQDPGQGLRLIYYSQIVNDFQKGDIAEGYSVSREKKESFPLTVTSAQKNPTAFYLCASSIGQEGYSPLHFGNGTRLTVT.

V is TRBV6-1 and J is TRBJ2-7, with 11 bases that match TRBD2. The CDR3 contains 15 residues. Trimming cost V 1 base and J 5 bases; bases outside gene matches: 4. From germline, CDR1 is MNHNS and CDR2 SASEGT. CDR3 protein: CASSEETSGSNEQYF. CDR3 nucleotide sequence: TGTGCCAGCAGTGAAGAAACTAGCGGGAGCAACGAGCAGTACTTC.

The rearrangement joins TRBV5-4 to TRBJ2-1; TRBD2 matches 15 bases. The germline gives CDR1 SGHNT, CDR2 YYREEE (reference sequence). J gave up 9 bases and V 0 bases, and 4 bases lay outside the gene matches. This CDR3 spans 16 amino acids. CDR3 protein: CASSLARTSGGAEQFF. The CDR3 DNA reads TGTGCCAGCAGCTTGGCCCGGACTAGCGGGGGGGCTGAGCAGTTCTTC.

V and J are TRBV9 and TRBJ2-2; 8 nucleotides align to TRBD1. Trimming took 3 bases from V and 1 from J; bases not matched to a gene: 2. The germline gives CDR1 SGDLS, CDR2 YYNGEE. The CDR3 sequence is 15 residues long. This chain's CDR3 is CASSGGQGNTGELFF. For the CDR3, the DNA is TGTGCCAGCAGCGGCGGACAGGGGAACACCGGGGAGCTGTTTTTT.

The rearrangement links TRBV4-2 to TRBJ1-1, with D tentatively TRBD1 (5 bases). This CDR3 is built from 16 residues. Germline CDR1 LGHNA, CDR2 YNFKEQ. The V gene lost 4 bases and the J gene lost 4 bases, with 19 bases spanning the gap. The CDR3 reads CASSPPSQGSSTEAFF. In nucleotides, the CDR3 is TGTGCCAGCAGCCCCCCCTCCCAGGGTTCGAGCACTGAAGCTTTCTTT.

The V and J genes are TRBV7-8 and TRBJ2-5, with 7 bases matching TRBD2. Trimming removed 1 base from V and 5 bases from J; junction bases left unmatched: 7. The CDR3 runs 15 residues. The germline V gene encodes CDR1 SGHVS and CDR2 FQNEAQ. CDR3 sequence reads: CASSLEVGGYETQYF. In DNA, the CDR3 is TGTGCCAGCAGCTTAGAGGTGGGAGGGTATGAGACCCAGTACTTC.

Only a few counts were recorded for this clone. In DNA form, the CDR3 reads TGTGCCAGCAGCCCTCCAGGGGCGGGGGGCTCCTCGGGTGAGACCCAGTACTTC. Residues: CASSPPGAGGSSGETQYF. This rearrangement joins TRBV5-5 to TRBJ2-5; 8 bases are a match to TRBD2. CDR3 length: 18 residues. The V gene end was trimmed by 4 bases and the J gene end by 5 bases; junction bases not matched to a gene: 19. The germline V gene encodes CDR1 SGHKS and CDR2 YYEKEE (reference sequence).

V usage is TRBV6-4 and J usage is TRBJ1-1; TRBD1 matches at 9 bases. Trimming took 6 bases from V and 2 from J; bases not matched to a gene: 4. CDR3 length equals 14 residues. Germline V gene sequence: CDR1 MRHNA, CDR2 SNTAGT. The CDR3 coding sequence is TGTGCCAGCAGGGGGACAGGGTCAAACACTGAAGCTTTCTTT. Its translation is CASRGTGSNTEAFF.